This is a list of T cell receptor beta chains from one sample in a study of graft-versus-host responses after intestinal transplantation. Measured with immunoSEQ multiplex PCR; TCRdb has only the in-frame clones, and not every one. The data hold more than 20,000 clones, with approximately 83% observed a single time. Sequencing was performed on PBMCs, taken 463 days after intestinal transplant. Every receptor here comes from a human patient who received an intestinal transplant, so some T cells may come from the graft donor. CDR3s leave out the opening cysteine and the closing phenylalanine or tryptophan.

V gene	CDR3 protein
TRBV6-5	ASRTGGTEAF
TRBV5-1	ASTVSGSPYEQY
TRBV4-2	ASSQGGVSNEKLF
TRBV10-3	ARRDRGLFYNEQF
TRBV28	ASVAGTSATDTQY
TRBV27	ASSPMGGQPQH
TRBV11-3	ASSSGTAAWGTQY
TRBV11-3	ASSQGVRQF
TRBV29-1	SVASENQPQH
TRBV7-9	ASSAPGQGINIQY
TRBV18	ASSIAGGRQPQH
TRBV21-1	ASSSRDRENQPQH
TRBV28	ASSSDRGRI
TRBV6-1	ASSAIGQGVKTQY
TRBV23-1	ASSPLGPQGYGYT
TRBV29-1	SVEPVGGNTIY
TRBV7-8	ASSLGGREQY
TRBV21-1	ASSPPGENEQY
TRBV6-6	ASSYGGGTEAF
TRBV11-3	ASSKGQVGSYNEQF
TRBV4-1	ASSPRGGLWYGYT
TRBV23-1	ASRDFGTQY
TRBV7-9	ASSLADSPTNEKLF
TRBV7-8	ASSPRGDPNTEAF
TRBV6-5	ASSYSSGGDEKLF
TRBV6-5	ASSPPGISFYEQY
TRBV18	ASSPPQPNDRAY
TRBV11-2	ASSYDWNEQF
TRBV15	ATSRGDNSGANVLT
TRBV2	ASRGVLAVLETQY
TRBV11-2	ASSTGGGYSNQPQH
TRBV9	ASSRGAGSYEQY
TRBV19	ASSIDLKKGTQY
TRBV29-1	SIHSGRNTGELF
TRBV5-4	ASSLWGGQETQY
TRBV21-1	ASSKGRDKGTSYEQY
TRBV29-1	SVAGWGTSGAYEQY
TRBV6-9	AIRTETEAF
TRBV5-1	ASSLGHNMNTEAF
TRBV6-6	ASSYSQAPGYNEQF
TRBV2	ASSEAGRAPSTDTQY
TRBV28	ASSFDFRQRPYGYT
TRBV6-5	ASRPVAHYGYT
TRBV28	ASSLAGDGGNEQF
TRBV11-3	ASSFRGWADLAKNIQY
TRBV27	ASSYARTTEAF
TRBV2	ASSELEETQY
TRBV6-6	ASSPKDIQY